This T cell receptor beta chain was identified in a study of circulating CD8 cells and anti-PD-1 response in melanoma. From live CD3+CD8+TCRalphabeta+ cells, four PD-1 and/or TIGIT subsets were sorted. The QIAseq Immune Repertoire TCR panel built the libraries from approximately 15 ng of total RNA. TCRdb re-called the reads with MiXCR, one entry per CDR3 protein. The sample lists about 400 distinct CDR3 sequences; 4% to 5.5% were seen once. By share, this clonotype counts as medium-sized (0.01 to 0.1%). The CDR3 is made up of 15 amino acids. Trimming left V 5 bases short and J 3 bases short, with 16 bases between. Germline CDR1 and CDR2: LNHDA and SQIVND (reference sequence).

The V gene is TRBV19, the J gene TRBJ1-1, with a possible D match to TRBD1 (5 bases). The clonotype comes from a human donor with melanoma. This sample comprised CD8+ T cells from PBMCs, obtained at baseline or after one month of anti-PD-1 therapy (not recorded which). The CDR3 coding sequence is TGTGCCAGTAGTCTTTGGGACGGAGGGGACACTGAAGCTTTCTTT. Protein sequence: CASSLWDGGDTEAFF. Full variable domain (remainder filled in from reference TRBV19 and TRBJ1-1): DGGITQSPKYLFRKEGQNVTLSCEQNLNHDAMYWYRQDPGQGLRLIYYSQIVNDFQKGDIAEGYSVSREKKESFPLTVTSAQKNPTAFYLCASSLWDGGDTEAFFGQGTRLTVV.